One sample yielded the 26 T cell receptor beta chains listed below, sequenced in a study of blood T cell repertoires in COVID-19. The protocol was immunoSEQ multiplex PCR, while the TCRdb copy is restricted to in-frame clones and leaves out a portion. The sample gives some 14,000 clones, about 81% of which show up once; approximately 24% is in the top ten. The sample consisted of peripheral blood. The receptor set was obtained from a man at least 80 years old with active or convalescent COVID-19.

V usage is TRBV28 and J usage is TRBJ1-5, with D unclear. The germline V gene has CDR1 MDHEN and CDR2 SYDVKM. V gave up 4 bases and J gave up 0 bases, with 10 bases separating them. The CDR3 runs 15 residues. In DNA, the CDR3 is TGTGCCAGCAGTTGGTACAAACATAGCAATCAGCCCCAGCATTTT. Protein sequence: CASSWYKHSNQPQHF.

The J gene is TRBJ1-5, the V gene TRBV7-6; 9 bases align to TRBD1. This CDR3 is built from 15 residues. Germline values: CDR1 SGHVS, CDR2 FNYEAQ. The ends lost 5 bases at V and 6 bases at J; junction bases unmatched: 8. CDR3 sequence (DNA): TGTGCCAGCAGCCCGGTACAGGGGGCGGGTCAGCCCCAGCATTTT. Amino acid sequence: CASSPVQGAGQPQHF.

The chain is built from TRBV6-1 and TRBJ1-4; 9 nucleotides align to TRBD1. V lost 0 bases, J lost 8 bases, and 7 bases stayed unmatched. Germline V gene lookup returns CDR1 MNHNS and CDR2 SASEGT. The CDR3 covers 16 residues. The CDR3 nucleotides read TGTGCCAGCAGTGAAGCGGTAGGGACAGGGACAGAAAAACTGTTTTTT. This codes for CASSEAVGTGTEKLFF.

The chain recombines TRBV11-3 with TRBJ2-5, with 7 positions matching TRBD2. The trim removed 1 base at V and 1 base at J, leaving 3 bases unmatched. Germline V gives CDR1 SGHNT, CDR2 YENEEA. The CDR3 consists of 15 residues. CDR3 sequence reads: CASSLGGGSQETQYF. The CDR3 DNA sequence: TGTGCCAGCAGCTTAGGCGGGGGTAGCCAAGAGACCCAGTACTTC. The full variable domain, with the rest looked up from reference TRBV11-3 and TRBJ2-5, is EAGVVQSPRYKIIEKKQPVAFWCNPISGHNTLYWYLQNLGQGPELLIRYENEEAVDDSQLPKDRFSAERLKGVDSTLKIQPAELGDSAVYLCASSLGGGSQETQYFGPGTRLLVL.

The chain carries TRBV9 and TRBJ2-7; D uncertain. The CDR3 has 14 amino acids. CDR1 and CDR2 from the germline V gene are SGDLS and YYNGEE. The V end lost 0 bases, the J end lost 2 bases, and 9 bases lay between the germline ends. The CDR3 region is CASSVEGGPYEQYF. CDR3 DNA: TGTGCCAGCAGCGTAGAAGGCGGCCCCTACGAGCAGTACTTC. Full variable domain (outside the CDR3, taken from reference TRBV9 and TRBJ2-7): DSGVTQTPKHLITATGQRVTLRCSPRSGDLSVYWYQQSLDQGLQFLIQYYNGEERAKGNILERFSAQQFPDLHSELNLSSLELGDSALYFCASSVEGGPYEQYFGPGTRLTVT.

This clone showed up just a few times. This chain joins TRBV19 and TRBJ2-3; the D gene is possibly TRBD2 (7 bases). Germline V gene data show CDR1 as LNHDA and CDR2 as SQIVND (reference sequence). This CDR3 comprises 16 residues. V lost 5 bases and J 4 bases, leaving 19 bases between the germline ends. CDR3 residues: CASSPVGRGRSDTQYF. DNA of the CDR3: TGTGCCAGTAGTCCAGTAGGGCGGGGGCGGTCAGATACGCAGTATTTT.

The rearrangement links TRBV4-1 to TRBJ2-3; D is unresolved. CDR1 MGHRA and CDR2 YSYEKL come from the germline V gene. Trimming took off 0 bases at V and 0 bases at J, with 7 bases between the two ends. The CDR3 has 15 residues. This CDR3 is CASSQDSASTDTQYF. The DNA of the CDR3 is TGCGCCAGCAGCCAAGATAGTGCTAGCACAGATACGCAGTATTTT.

The chain uses TRBV6-2 or TRBV6-3 and TRBJ2-7; D gene uncertain. Trimming stripped 4 bases from V and 0 bases from J, with 10 bases between. The germline V gene has CDR1 MNHEY and CDR2 SVGEGT. This CDR3 is 14 amino acids long. Here the CDR3 reads CASSSLGNSYEQYF. Here the CDR3 DNA reads TGTGCCAGCAGTTCTTTGGGCAACTCCTACGAGCAGTACTTC.

This sequence joins TRBV7-2 and TRBJ2-7; D ambiguous. The V end was cut by 3 bases, the J end by 0 bases, with 6 bases between. This CDR3 region has 13 residues. The germline V gene has CDR1 SGHTA and CDR2 FQGNSA. The CDR3 is CASSFLRSYEQYF. CDR3 in DNA: TGTGCCAGCAGCTTCCTCCGCTCCTACGAGCAGTACTTC.

This clone appeared a few times. The CDR3 region has the DNA TGCGCCAGCAGCCAAGGTCCGGGACAGGGGCTCCTCGGGGAGCTGTTTTTT. It encodes CASSQGPGQGLLGELFF. This sequence joins TRBV4-1 and TRBJ2-2, with 10 bases identical to TRBD1. The CDR3 sequence is 17 residues long. From germline, CDR1 is MGHRA and CDR2 YSYEKL. The J segment lost 7 bases and the V segment lost 1 base, leaving 9 bases of the junction unmatched.

The CDR3 is CASSLQGVDEQYF. In DNA form, the CDR3 reads TGCGCCAGCAGCTTACAGGGGGTAGATGAGCAGTACTTC. The chain employs TRBV5-1 and TRBJ2-7, with 8 bases that match TRBD1. The CDR3 consists of 13 residues. CDR1 is SGHRS and CDR2 is YFSETQ in the germline V gene. J was trimmed by 7 bases and V by 2 bases; bases with no gene match: 5.

The V and J genes are TRBV24-1 and TRBJ2-1; D is undetermined. Per germline, CDR1 KGHDR and CDR2 SFDVKD. Trimming shortened V by 0 bases and J by 0 bases, and 8 bases separated the two germline ends. This CDR3 has 16 amino acids. CDR3 DNA sequence: TGTGCCACCAGTGATTTGCAGGCCGGCTCCTACAATGAGCAGTTCTTC. Translated, it gives CATSDLQAGSYNEQFF.

The chain couples TRBV7-2 to TRBJ2-1; 9 bases map to TRBD2. Looked up from germline, CDR1 is SGHTA and CDR2 is FQGNSA. Trimming cost V 5 bases and J 0 bases; bases outside gene matches: 5. This CDR3 spans 16 amino acids. The CDR3 DNA reads TGTGCCAGCAGCACAAGCGGGGGGAGCTCCTACAATGAGCAGTTCTTC. This translates into CASSTSGGSSYNEQFF.

The chain combines TRBV6-5 with TRBJ2-5; maybe TRBD1 (5 bases). This CDR3 has 13 residues. V lost 7 bases and J 2 bases, leaving 11 bases between the germline ends. Per germline, CDR1 MNHEY and CDR2 SVGAGI. The CDR3 spells CASKGRAQETQYF. In DNA form, the CDR3 reads TGTGCCAGCAAGGGCAGGGCTCAAGAGACCCAGTACTTC.

The rearrangement links TRBV7-2 to TRBJ2-1, with TRBD2 identical over 12 bases. After removal of 1 base from V and 4 bases from J, the junction contained 2 bases not matched to a gene. The germline gives CDR1 SGHTA, CDR2 FQGNSA. CDR3 size: 16 residues. The CDR3 coding sequence is TGTGCCAGCAGCTTAGGCACTAGCGGGGGGTACAATGAGCAGTTCTTC. Protein sequence: CASSLGTSGGYNEQFF. Full variable domain (missing parts from reference TRBV7-2 and TRBJ2-1): GAGVSQSPSNKVTEKGKDVELRCDPISGHTALYWYRQSLGQGLEFLIYFQGNSAPDKSGLPSDRFSAERTGGSVSTLTIQRTQQEDSAVYLCASSLGTSGGYNEQFFGPGTRLTVL.

On this clone itself: This CDR3 is also generated by other DNA sequences in the sample. The CDR3 region has the DNA TGTGCCAGCAGTGAACAGACAGGGGGCAAGGAAAAACTGTTTTTT. It specifies CASSEQTGGKEKLFF. The chain uses TRBV6-1 and TRBJ1-4; TRBD1 matches at 10 bases. The CDR3 consists of 15 residues. Germline CDR1 and CDR2: MNHNS and SASEGT. J was trimmed by 8 bases and V by 2 bases; bases with no gene match: 5.

The rearrangement links TRBV29-1 to TRBJ2-7, with D possibly matching TRBD2 (5 bases). With 7 bases removed from V and 2 bases from J, the gap between germline ends came to 12 bases. The CDR3 consists of 12 residues. CDR1 is SQVTM and CDR2 is ANQGSEA in the germline V gene. CDR3 sequence reads: CSAAEGTYEQYF. The CDR3 bases are TGCAGCGCCGCCGAGGGCACCTACGAGCAGTACTTC.

The chain combines TRBV3-1 (or the pseudogene TRBV3-2) with TRBJ2-5, with D possibly TRBD2 on 6 matching bases. From germline, CDR1 is LGHDT and CDR2 YNNKEL (reference sequence). V gave up 3 bases and J gave up 4 bases, with 12 bases separating them. The CDR3 totals 14 residues. Written as DNA, the CDR3 is TGTGCCAGCAGCCAGAGGCGGGGAGGAGAGACCCAGTACTTC. Amino acids: CASSQRRGGETQYF.

This chain joins TRBV12-5 and TRBJ2-3; 8 bases agree with TRBD2. J lost 1 base, V lost 5 bases, and 2 bases had no gene match. Germline values: CDR1 LGHNT, CDR2 FRNRAP. CDR3 size: 14 residues. The CDR3 nucleotides read TGTGCTAGTGGTGACGGGGGGGGCACAGATACGCAGTATTTT. Its translation is CASGDGGGTDTQYF. The full variable domain, with the rest looked up from reference TRBV12-5 and TRBJ2-3, is DARVTQTPRHKVTEMGQEVTMRCQPILGHNTVFWYRQTMMQGLELLAYFRNRAPLDDSGMPKDRFSAEMPDATLATLKIQPSEPRDSAVYFCASGDGGGTDTQYFGPGTRLTVL.

The CDR3 sequence is CASSYSGGGVYEQYF. In DNA form, the CDR3 reads TGTGCCAGCAGTTACTCGGGCGGGGGGGTCTACGAGCAGTACTTC. The chain combines TRBV6-5 with TRBJ2-7, with 9 bases fitting TRBD2. Germline CDR1 is MNHEY and CDR2 is SVGAGI. V lost 0 bases to trimming and J lost 3 bases; unmatched junction nucleotides: 3. The CDR3 totals 15 residues.

The rearrangement joins TRBV10-3 to TRBJ2-7; a weak D match, TRBD1 (5 bases). From germline, CDR1 is ENHRY and CDR2 SYGVKD. The V gene lost 2 bases and the J gene lost 9 bases, with 20 bases spanning the gap. The CDR3 runs 15 residues. DNA for the CDR3: TGTGCCATCAGTGAGCCCTTGGACATCCCTTTGATGCAGTACTTC. It specifies CAISEPLDIPLMQYF.

The V and J genes are TRBV24-1 and TRBJ2-5, with TRBD1 matching 9 bases. Unmatched junction bases numbered 0, after V lost 7 bases and J lost 4 bases. There are 12 residues in the CDR3. The germline V gene encodes CDR1 KGHDR and CDR2 SFDVKD. The CDR3 loop reads CATRGQGETQYF. CDR3 bases: TGTGCCACCAGGGGACAGGGAGAGACCCAGTACTTC.

The gene calls are TRBV9 and TRBJ1-6, with TRBD1 matching 10 bases. V lost 2 bases to trimming and J lost 10 bases; unmatched junction nucleotides: 9. This CDR3 is 16 amino acids long. The germline V gene has CDR1 SGDLS and CDR2 YYNGEE. In nucleotides, the CDR3 is TGTGCCAGCAGCGTTGAGGGGCGGGACAGGGGCTCACCCCTCCACTTT. It specifies CASSVEGRDRGSPLHF.

The rearrangement uses TRBV20-1 and TRBJ1-2, with 8 bases identical to TRBD1. J lost 2 bases, V lost 6 bases, and 5 bases had no gene match. CDR1 and CDR2 from the germline V gene are DFQATT and SNEGSKA (reference sequence). The CDR3 has 13 residues. The CDR3 protein is CSASWTGNYGYTF. The CDR3 DNA sequence: TGCAGTGCCAGTTGGACAGGGAACTATGGCTACACCTTC.

This clone is judged medium-sized. This chain uses TRBV28 with TRBJ1-6; 11 bases line up with TRBD1. Germline-derived CDR1 and CDR2 are MDHEN and SYDVKM. V trimming: 1 base; J trimming: 14 bases; junction bases outside the gene matches: 10. CDR3 size: 16 residues. The CDR3 coding sequence is TGTGCCAGCAGTTTATTCGGACAGGGGGCCGCGCAAACCCTCCACTTT. This translates into CASSLFGQGAAQTLHF.

The V gene is TRBV4-1, the J gene TRBJ1-1, with D uncertain. The CDR3 loop spans 14 amino acids. The ends were cut back, 4 bases at V and 1 base at J, with 10 bases in the middle. Germline assignment: CDR1 MGHRA and CDR2 YSYEKL. CDR3 in DNA: TGCGCCAGCAGCCCTCCGGTGCAGAACACTGAAGCTTTCTTT. It codes for CASSPPVQNTEAFF.